This entry lists 26 T cell receptor beta chains sequenced from one sample in a study of T-cell memory formation after mild COVID-19. TCRdb fed the 5' RACE reads into MiXCR, producing one record per CDR3 protein. This sample has around 440,000 distinct CDR3 sequences, with 18% found just once. The specimen was PBMCs or a T cell subset sorted from them (not recorded which). Receptor source: an adult woman who had mild COVID-19 (a few samples of this study predate the infection). Cell type and time point are not known.

The chain is built from TRBV25-1 and TRBJ1-2, with a weak D call TRBD1 (6 bases). V lost 3 bases and J 2 bases, leaving 10 bases between the germline ends. The CDR3 runs to 14 residues. The germline CDR1 and CDR2 sequences are MGHDK and SYGVNS. The chain's CDR3 is CASSDTRGNYGYTF. The DNA of the CDR3 is TGTGCCAGCAGTGACACTAGGGGGAACTATGGCTACACCTTC.

This clonotype was counted many times. V and J are TRBV5-1 and TRBJ2-7, with D perhaps being TRBD1 or TRBD2 (5 bases each). The CDR3 is made up of 13 amino acids. V was cut by 0 bases and J by 5 bases, with 9 bases left in between. Looked up from germline, CDR1 is SGHRS and CDR2 is YFSETQ. DNA of the CDR3: TGCGCCAGCAGCTTGGGGCAGGGAGACGAGCAGTACTTC. Encoded protein: CASSLGQGDEQYF.

This clonotype has more than one count but fewer than ten. The chain uses TRBV7-3 and TRBJ2-1, with 8 bases matching TRBD1. Germline lookup yields CDR1 SGHTA and CDR2 FQGTGA. The length of the CDR3 is 14 residues. V shed 6 bases, J shed 12 bases, and the junction held 13 bases outside the gene matches. Here the CDR3 reads CASSSDRGRPRQFF. DNA of the CDR3: TGTGCCAGCAGTTCAGACAGGGGCCGCCCACGGCAGTTCTTC.

This clonotype was detected only a few times. V gene TRBV18 combines with J gene TRBJ1-1; tentatively, D is TRBD1 (5 bases). Looked up from germline, CDR1 is KGHSH and CDR2 is LQKENI. The CDR3 has 13 residues. V lost 4 bases and J 4 bases, leaving 10 bases between the germline ends. CDR3 region: CASSLLGVTEAFF. Written as DNA, the CDR3 is TGTGCCAGCTCACTACTAGGGGTCACTGAAGCTTTCTTT.

This clonotype was counted ten times or more. The chain recombines TRBV6-6 with TRBJ1-4; D perhaps matches TRBD1 (6 bases). Trimming cost V 0 bases and J 4 bases, with 12 bases left between them. The germline gives CDR1 MNHNY, CDR2 SVGAGI (reference sequence). This CDR3 contains 16 residues. The DNA of the CDR3 is TGTGCCAGCAGTTACTCTCCGGGACATGTTAATGAAAAACTGTTTTTT. Protein sequence: CASSYSPGHVNEKLFF.

This clonotype was seen more than once but under ten times. The gene calls are TRBV7-3 and TRBJ2-7; D possibly uses TRBD1 or TRBD2 (5 bases each). The CDR3 spans 15 residues. V shed 5 bases and J shed 9 bases, with 23 bases lying between them. Looked up from germline, CDR1 is SGHTA and CDR2 is FQGTGA. Here the CDR3 reads CASSPHPQGPEGQYF. The CDR3 DNA sequence: TGTGCCAGCAGCCCCCATCCCCAGGGCCCTGAGGGGCAGTACTTC.

This chain links TRBV2 with TRBJ2-3; D perhaps matches TRBD1 (6 bases). The CDR3 extends over 14 amino acids. V was trimmed by 6 bases and J by 1 base, leaving 11 bases between them. CDR1 SNHLY and CDR2 FYNNEI come from the germline V gene. In DNA, the CDR3 is TGTGCCAGCAGGTGGGCAGGGGGCACAGATACGCAGTATTTT. This encodes CASRWAGGTDTQYF.

The chain is built from TRBV5-1 and TRBJ2-4; perhaps D is TRBD1 or TRBD2 (6 bases each). The CDR3 extends over 18 amino acids. Germline CDR1 and CDR2: SGHRS and YFSETQ. V dropped 4 bases and J dropped 0 bases, with 20 bases sitting between them. Here the CDR3 reads CASSRGDTTGIAKNIQYF. The CDR3 DNA reads as TGCGCCAGCAGCAGGGGGGACACCACGGGAATAGCCAAAAACATTCAGTACTTC.

V usage is TRBV6-5 and J usage is TRBJ1-6; 8 nucleotides line up with TRBD1. Germline CDR1 is MNHEY and CDR2 is SVGAGI. Trimming removed 7 bases from V and 1 base from J; junction bases left unmatched: 12. The length of the CDR3 is 18 residues. CDR3 nucleotides: TGTGCCAGCAACTCAGGGGGCACGCGTAGTTCCTATAATTCACCCCTCCACTTT. As protein: CASNSGGTRSSYNSPLHF.

This clonotype was seen only a few times. V usage is TRBV7-9 and J usage is TRBJ2-3, with TRBD2 matching over 9 bases. J lost 0 bases, V lost 6 bases, and 10 bases had no gene match. The CDR3 runs to 17 residues. The germline CDR1 and CDR2 sequences are SEHNR and FQNEAQ (reference sequence). Here the CDR3 reads CASRKGLAGPSTDTQYF. Here the CDR3 DNA reads TGTGCCAGCAGAAAGGGGCTAGCGGGGCCTAGCACAGATACGCAGTATTTT.

The chain links TRBV5-6 to TRBJ1-2; D gene ambiguous. Germline lookup yields CDR1 SGHDT and CDR2 YYEEEE. The CDR3 contains 14 residues. V lost 3 bases and J lost 0, with 9 bases in between. The CDR3, as DNA: TGTGCCAGCAGCTCCGTTGGACCTAACTATGGCTACACCTTC. It codes for CASSSVGPNYGYTF. Full variable domain (rest looked up from reference TRBV5-6 and TRBJ1-2): DAGVTQSPTHLIKTRGQQVTLRCSPKSGHDTVSWYQQALGQGPQFIFQYYEEEERQRGNFPDRFSGHQFPNYSSELNVNALLLGDSALYLCASSSVGPNYGYTFGSGTRLTVV.

This clonotype has ten or more counts. This chain links TRBV12-3 or TRBV12-4 with TRBJ2-7; D is possibly TRBD2 (6 bases). This CDR3 is 13 amino acids long. The V end was cut by 3 bases, the J end by 4 bases, with 10 bases between. CDR3 coding DNA: TGTGCCAGCAGTTTTAGCGGAACTTACGAGCAGTACTTC. Translation gives CASSFSGTYEQYF.

V is TRBV12-3 or TRBV12-4 and J is TRBJ2-1; 11 bases are shared with TRBD2. J lost 2 bases, V lost 4 bases, and 7 bases had no gene match. The CDR3 has 17 residues. The CDR3 region has the DNA TGTGCCAGCAGTTCAACTAGCGGGAGAGTCGCCTACAATGAGCAGTTCTTC. It codes for CASSSTSGRVAYNEQFF.

The V and J genes are TRBV5-1 and TRBJ2-1, with 14 bases fitting TRBD2. V dropped 0 bases and J dropped 0; count of bases not matched to a gene: 5. CDR1 is SGHRS and CDR2 is YFSETQ in the germline V gene. CDR3 length: 19 residues. The CDR3 sequence: CASSLGLAGGPNSYNEQFF. The CDR3, as DNA: TGCGCCAGCAGCTTGGGACTAGCGGGAGGGCCGAACTCCTACAATGAGCAGTTCTTC.

This chain connects TRBV7-2 to TRBJ2-1, with 7 bases identical to TRBD1. The CDR3 covers 12 residues. Unmatched junction bases numbered 7, after V lost 5 bases and J lost 12 bases. From germline, CDR1 is SGHTA and CDR2 FQGNSA. CDR3 DNA sequence: TGTGCCAGCAGCACTCCGGGACAGCTGCAGTTCTTC. Amino acids: CASSTPGQLQFF. Variable domain in full (rest from reference TRBV7-2 and TRBJ2-1): GAGVSQSPSNKVTEKGKDVELRCDPISGHTALYWYRQSLGQGLEFLIYFQGNSAPDKSGLPSDRFSAERTGGSVSTLTIQRTQQEDSAVYLCASSTPGQLQFFGPGTRLTVL.

This clonotype was observed a handful of times. The rearrangement links TRBV6-6 to TRBJ1-4, with 8 bases that match TRBD1. The V segment lost 5 bases and the J segment 7 bases; nucleotides outside the gene matches: 9. From germline, CDR1 is MNHNY and CDR2 SVGAGI (reference sequence). The CDR3 sequence is 15 residues long. The CDR3: CASSALGQAGEKLFF. The DNA of the CDR3 is TGTGCCAGCAGTGCTTTGGGACAGGCGGGTGAAAAACTGTTTTTT.

This rearrangement joins TRBV7-9 to TRBJ2-5; the D is unclear. The germline V gene has CDR1 SEHNR and CDR2 FQNEAQ (reference sequence). The CDR3 consists of 14 residues. The V end was cut by 1 base, the J end by 5 bases, with 11 bases between. The CDR3 coding sequence is TGTGCCAGCAGCTTAGAGGCAGCGTCCGAGACCCAGTACTTC. Protein product: CASSLEAASETQYF.

There are a few counts of this clonotype. The chain carries TRBV21-1 and TRBJ2-7; the DNA was not compared with TRBD1, the D call given in the table. TRBV21-1 has pseudogene status. This CDR3 has 18 residues. The CDR3 loop is CASSKDARTGTDPYEQYF. In DNA, the CDR3 is TGTGCCAGCAGCAAAGACGCACGGACCGGGACAGACCCCTACGAGCAGTACTTC.

The chain has TRBV9 and TRBJ2-3, with D unclear. This CDR3 has 13 amino acids. Germline V gives CDR1 SGDLS, CDR2 YYNGEE. V gave up 4 bases and J gave up 5 bases, with 11 bases separating them. CDR3 nucleotides: TGTGCCAGCAGCCTAAGTTGGGGAGATACGCAGTATTTT. It yields the protein CASSLSWGDTQYF.

This clonotype was seen at least ten times. The rearrangement links TRBV24-1 to TRBJ2-2, with D perhaps TRBD1 or TRBD2 (5 bases each). Per germline, CDR1 KGHDR and CDR2 SFDVKD. V was pared by 3 bases and J by 1 base, with 11 bases between. There are 16 residues in the CDR3. CDR3 protein: CATSDPGTGNTGELFF. The CDR3 coding sequence is TGTGCCACCAGTGATCCGGGGACGGGGAACACCGGGGAGCTGTTTTTT.

The rearrangement links TRBV4-1 to TRBJ2-5; 10 bases align to TRBD1. After removal of 4 bases from V and 5 bases from J, the junction contained 7 bases not matched to a gene. Per germline, CDR1 MGHRA and CDR2 YSYEKL. CDR3 length: 15 amino acids. The CDR3 sequence: CASSPRQGAWETQYF. CDR3 DNA sequence: TGCGCCAGCAGCCCCCGACAGGGGGCGTGGGAGACCCAGTACTTC.

This clonotype showed up just a few times. The chain is built from TRBV7-9 and TRBJ2-1; the D is unclear. The germline gives CDR1 SEHNR, CDR2 FQNEAQ (reference sequence). The V gene lost 5 bases and the J gene lost 7 bases, with 18 bases spanning the gap. The CDR3 has 15 amino acids. The CDR3 loop reads CASSHVYGSGNEQFF. The CDR3 nucleotides read TGTGCCAGCAGCCACGTCTACGGCTCCGGTAATGAGCAGTTCTTC.

The chain employs TRBV6-2 or TRBV6-3 and TRBJ2-1, with unresolved D. This CDR3 has 13 amino acids. Trimming removed 7 bases at V and 9 bases at J, with 16 bases between. The germline CDR1 and CDR2 sequences are MNHEY and SVGEGT. CDR3 DNA: TGTGCCAGCACCGGACCTTCACGCGGTGAGCAGTTCTTC. Protein sequence: CASTGPSRGEQFF.

J is TRBJ2-3 and V is TRBV2; D perhaps matches TRBD2 (6 bases). V lost 6 bases, J lost 4 bases, and 11 bases lay in between. Per the germline V gene, CDR1 is SNHLY and CDR2 is FYNNEI. The CDR3 length is 13 residues. CDR3 nucleotide sequence: TGTGCCAGCAGAGGCGGGGACTCAGATACGCAGTATTTT. Amino acid sequence: CASRGGDSDTQYF. Full variable domain (remainder filled in from reference TRBV2 and TRBJ2-3): EPEVTQTPSHQVTQMGQEVILRCVPISNHLYFYWYRQILGQKVEFLVSFYNNEISEKSEIFDDQFSVERPDGSNFTLKIRSTKLEDSAMYFCASRGGDSDTQYFGPGTRLTVL.

This clonotype was found a few times. This rearrangement joins TRBV4-2 to TRBJ2-3; D not certain. CDR1 and CDR2 (germline): LGHNA, YNFKEQ. This CDR3 is built from 15 residues. V dropped 1 base and J dropped 6 bases, with 14 bases sitting between them. The DNA for the CDR3 is TGTGCCAGCAGCCAAGCGTCCGCATATATGGATACGCAGTATTTT. Protein: CASSQASAYMDTQYF.

V is TRBV9 and J is TRBJ2-1; 8 bases agree with TRBD2. Per germline, CDR1 SGDLS and CDR2 YYNGEE. The J segment lost 7 bases and the V segment lost 1 base, leaving 7 bases of the junction unmatched. The CDR3 runs 15 residues. CDR3 nucleotide sequence: TGTGCCAGCAGCGTACGAGGACTAGCAGATAATGAGCAGTTCTTC. Amino acids: CASSVRGLADNEQFF.